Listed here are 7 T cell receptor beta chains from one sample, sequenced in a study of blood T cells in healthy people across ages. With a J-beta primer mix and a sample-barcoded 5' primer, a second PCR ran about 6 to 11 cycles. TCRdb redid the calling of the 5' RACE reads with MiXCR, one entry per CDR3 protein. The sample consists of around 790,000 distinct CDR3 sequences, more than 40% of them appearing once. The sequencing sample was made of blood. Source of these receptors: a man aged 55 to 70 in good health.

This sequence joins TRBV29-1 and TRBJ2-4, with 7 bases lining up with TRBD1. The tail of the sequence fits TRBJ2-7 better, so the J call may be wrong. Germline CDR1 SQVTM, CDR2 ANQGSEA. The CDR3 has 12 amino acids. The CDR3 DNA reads TGCAGCGTTGGTAGACAGGGCGGCGAGCAGTACTTC. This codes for CSVGRQGGEQYF.

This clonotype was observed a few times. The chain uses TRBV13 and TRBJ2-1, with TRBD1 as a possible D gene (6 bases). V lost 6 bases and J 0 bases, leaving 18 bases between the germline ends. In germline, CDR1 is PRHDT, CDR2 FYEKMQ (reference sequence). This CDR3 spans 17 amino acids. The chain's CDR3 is CASSYRAPSSSYNEQFF. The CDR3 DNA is TGTGCCAGCAGTTACAGGGCCCCATCGAGCTCCTACAATGAGCAGTTCTTC.

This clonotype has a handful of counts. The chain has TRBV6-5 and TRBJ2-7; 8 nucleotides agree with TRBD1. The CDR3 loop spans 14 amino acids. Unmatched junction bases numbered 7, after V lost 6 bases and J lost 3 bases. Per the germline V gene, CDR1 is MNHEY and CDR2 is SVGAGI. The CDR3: CASSDRGSGYEQYF. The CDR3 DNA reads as TGTGCCAGCAGCGACAGGGGCTCTGGCTACGAGCAGTACTTC.

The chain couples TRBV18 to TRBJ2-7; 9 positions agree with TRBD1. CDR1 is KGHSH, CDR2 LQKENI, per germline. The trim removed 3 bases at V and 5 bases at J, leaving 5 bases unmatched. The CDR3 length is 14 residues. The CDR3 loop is CASSPRDRADEQYF. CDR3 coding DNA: TGTGCCAGCTCACCTCGGGACAGGGCCGACGAGCAGTACTTC.

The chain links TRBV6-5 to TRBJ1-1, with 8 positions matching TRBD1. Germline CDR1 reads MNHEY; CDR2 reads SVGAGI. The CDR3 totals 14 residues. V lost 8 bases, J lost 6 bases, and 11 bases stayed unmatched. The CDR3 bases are TGTGCCAGCCAGACCAGGGGGCGCGAGGCTGAAGCTTTCTTT. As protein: CASQTRGREAEAFF.

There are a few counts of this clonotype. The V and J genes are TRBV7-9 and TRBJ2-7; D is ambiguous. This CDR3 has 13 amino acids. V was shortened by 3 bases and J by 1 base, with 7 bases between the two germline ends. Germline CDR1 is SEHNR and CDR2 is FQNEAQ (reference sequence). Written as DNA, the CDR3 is TGTGCCAGCAGCTTTCAGACGTCCTACGAGCAGTACTTC. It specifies CASSFQTSYEQYF.

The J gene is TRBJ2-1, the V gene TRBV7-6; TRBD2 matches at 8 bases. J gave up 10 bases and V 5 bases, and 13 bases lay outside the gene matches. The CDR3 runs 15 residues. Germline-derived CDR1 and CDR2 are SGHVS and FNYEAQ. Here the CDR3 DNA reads TGTGCCAGCAGCCCTATGTCGGGGGGGCCTCAAGAGCAGTTCTTC. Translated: CASSPMSGGPQEQFF.